This TCR beta chain emerged from a study of beta chain features in type 1 diabetes. Overall study results and limits: VDJ junctions sequenced from type 1 diabetes patients showed fewer insertions and more deletions. High-TCR-expressing cells could be over-represented by cDNA sequencing. Shortening of TCRB CDR3s, moderate but significant, appeared in all four CD4+ subsets of Type 1 diabetes patients.

A single heparinised draw of approximately 0.12 L on average was taken per donor. Reverse transcription of all isolated RNA meant that expressed TCRB transcripts were sequenced. The table came from immunoSEQ multiplex PCR; TCRdb's copy has only in-frame clones and leaves some out. Altogether 640,000 or so clones are present, under 15% being singletons, with the ten largest covering approximately 0.021%. Concerning this clone: Its antigen is not known. Other DNA sequences within the sample encode an identical CDR3.

V was cut by 2 bases and J by 4 bases, with 8 bases left in between. Germline V CDR1 and CDR2: SGHTA, FQGNSA. The CDR3 runs to 13 residues. Sample: naive CD4+ T cells from blood. This receptor was obtained from a man younger than 35 with type 1 diabetes. V and J are TRBV7-2 and TRBJ1-1, with D possibly being TRBD1 (5 bases). The CDR3 here is CASSLRGGTEAFF. The CDR3 DNA reads as TGTGCCAGCAGCTTACGGGGGGGCACTGAAGCTTTCTTT.